Each of the 14 T cell receptor beta chains below was sequenced from the same sample in a study of T cell responses to AZD1222 COVID-19 vaccine. The repertoire was sequenced with immunoSEQ multiplex PCR; TCRdb's copy has only in-frame clones and lacks some. The table records 130,000 or so clones, more than 85% of them present only once. This specimen was peripheral blood, taken 28 days after the second AZD1222 dose. These receptors were taken from an adult who received the AZD1222 COVID-19 vaccine.

V usage is TRBV6-5 and J usage is TRBJ1-4; 8 nucleotides agree with TRBD1. The CDR3 is 14 residues long. CDR1 is MNHEY and CDR2 is SVGAGI in the germline V gene. Trimming took 5 bases from V and 7 from J; bases not matched to a gene: 6. In DNA, the CDR3 is TGTGCCAGCAGTACCAGGGGGCTGGGTGAAAAACTGTTTTTT. This encodes CASSTRGLGEKLFF.

CDR3 loop: CASSPPASGGAGELFF. The DNA of the CDR3 is TGTGCCAGCTCACCACCGGCTAGCGGGGGCGCCGGGGAGCTGTTTTTT. The rearrangement uses TRBV18 and TRBJ2-2; 10 nucleotides agree with TRBD2. V lost 0 bases, J lost 6 bases, and 4 bases stayed unmatched. CDR3 size: 16 residues. Looked up from germline, CDR1 is KGHSH and CDR2 is LQKENI.

This clone is a singleton in its sample. The J gene is TRBJ1-5, the V gene TRBV19; D is ambiguous. V was clipped by 5 bases and J by 0 bases, with 5 bases between them. The germline gives CDR1 LNHDA, CDR2 SQIVND (reference sequence). The CDR3 has 13 amino acids. The CDR3 reads CASSSSSNQPQHF. CDR3 sequence (DNA): TGTGCCAGTAGTTCCAGTAGCAATCAGCCCCAGCATTTT.

The rearrangement joins TRBV27 to TRBJ1-6; tentative D call: TRBD1 (5 bases). Germline V gene data show CDR1 as MNHEY and CDR2 as SMNVEV (reference sequence). CDR3 length equals 15 residues. Trimming removed 6 bases from V and 6 bases from J, with 15 bases in between. The DNA of the CDR3 is TGTGCCAGCAGACACCCGACAGCGACTAATTCACCCCTCCACTTT. This encodes CASRHPTATNSPLHF.

CDR3 nucleotides: TGTGCCAGCAGCTTTAATTCTGGCTCAAGTGAGACCCAGTACTTC. This translates into CASSFNSGSSETQYF. The J gene is TRBJ2-5, the V gene TRBV11-3; D unresolved. Germline CDR1 SGHNT, CDR2 YENEEA. The CDR3 is 15 residues long. The germline V and J ends were trimmed by 3 bases and 5 bases, with 16 bases remaining between them.

The chain is built from TRBV7-9 and TRBJ2-5; D is ambiguous. V lost 10 bases, J lost 2 bases, and 17 bases lay in between. CDR1 is SEHNR and CDR2 is FQNEAQ in the germline V gene (reference sequence). The CDR3 is 14 amino acids. CDR3 loop: CANTRLGHQETQYF. CDR3 DNA: TGTGCCAACACAAGACTGGGTCATCAAGAGACCCAGTACTTC. The full variable domain, in which reference TRBV7-9 and TRBJ2-5 provide the parts outside the CDR3, is DTGVSQNPRHKITKRGQNVTFRCDPISEHNRLYWYRQTLGQGPEFLTYFQNEAQLEKSRLLSDRFSAERPKGSFSTLEIQRTEQGDSAMYLCANTRLGHQETQYFGPGTRLLVL.

The rearrangement joins TRBV2 to TRBJ1-1; D call uncertain. The ends were cut back, 4 bases at V and 1 base at J, with 10 bases in the middle. This CDR3 is built from 14 residues. CDR1 is SNHLY, CDR2 FYNNEI, per germline. The CDR3 region has the DNA TGTGCCAGCAGTGTGTCGCTAGCGAACACTGAAGCTTTCTTT. As protein: CASSVSLANTEAFF.

This clone was counted a single time. This rearrangement joins TRBV7-8 to TRBJ1-4; D gene ambiguous. The CDR3 length is 13 residues. Trimming shortened V by 3 bases and J by 8 bases, and 10 bases separated the two germline ends. CDR1 and CDR2 from the germline V gene are SGHVS and FQNEAQ. CDR3 sequence: CASSLVRVEKLFF. CDR3 coding DNA: TGTGCCAGCAGCTTGGTTCGGGTAGAAAAACTGTTTTTT.

The chain is built from TRBV18 and TRBJ1-1, with 9 bases lining up with TRBD1. Per the germline V gene, CDR1 is KGHSH and CDR2 is LQKENI. This CDR3 is built from 15 residues. V shed 3 bases and J 3 bases; nucleotides not matched to a gene: 5. The CDR3 loop is CASSPNRGQDTEAFF. For the CDR3, the DNA is TGTGCCAGCTCACCGAACAGGGGGCAGGACACTGAAGCTTTCTTT. Variable domain in full (rest from reference TRBV18 and TRBJ1-1): NAGVMQNPRHLVRRRGQEARLRCSPMKGHSHVYWYRQLPEEGLKFMVYLQKENIIDESGMPKERFSAEFPKEGPSILRIQQVVRGDSAAYFCASSPNRGQDTEAFFGQGTRLTVV.

The rearrangement uses TRBV19 and TRBJ2-2, with a tentative D call TRBD2 (5 bases). The CDR3 is 15 amino acids. The germline gives CDR1 LNHDA, CDR2 SQIVND (reference sequence). V was cut by 5 bases and J by 6 bases, with 16 bases left in between. The chain's CDR3 is CASSLYHGVAGELFF. The CDR3, as DNA: TGTGCCAGTAGTTTATACCACGGGGTTGCCGGGGAGCTGTTTTTT.

The chain is built from TRBV7-9 and TRBJ2-3; TRBD2 agrees at 11 bases. The CDR3 length is 16 residues. The germline V gene has CDR1 SEHNR and CDR2 FQNEAQ (reference sequence). V shed 0 bases and J 5 bases; nucleotides not matched to a gene: 4. CDR3 in DNA: TGTGCCAGCAGCTTAGCTGGACTAGCGGGCAGAGATACGCAGTATTTT. It is translated as CASSLAGLAGRDTQYF.

The chain recombines TRBV5-1 with TRBJ1-2; TRBD1 matches 9 bases. The J segment lost 3 bases and the V segment lost 1 base, leaving 7 bases of the junction unmatched. The CDR3 is 16 residues long. Per germline, CDR1 SGHRS and CDR2 YFSETQ. The CDR3 DNA reads as TGCGCCAGCAGCTTGCGGACAGGGGACGACGACTATGGCTACACCTTC. It translates to CASSLRTGDDDYGYTF.

This chain connects TRBV2 to TRBJ1-2, with D unclear. There are 13 residues in the CDR3. Between the trimmed V and J ends, which lost 3 bases and 5 bases, there was a span of 10 bases. Germline CDR1 is SNHLY and CDR2 is FYNNEI. The CDR3: CASSEQEPYGYTF. DNA for the CDR3: TGTGCCAGCAGTGAGCAGGAACCTTATGGCTACACCTTC. Full variable domain (rest looked up from reference TRBV2 and TRBJ1-2): EPEVTQTPSHQVTQMGQEVILRCVPISNHLYFYWYRQILGQKVEFLVSFYNNEISEKSEIFDDQFSVERPDGSNFTLKIRSTKLEDSAMYFCASSEQEPYGYTFGSGTRLTVV.

The chain uses TRBV5-1 and TRBJ1-4; 8 positions agree with TRBD1. This CDR3 is 14 amino acids long. The germline V gene encodes CDR1 SGHRS and CDR2 YFSETQ. V lost 3 bases and J lost 7; bases outside the gene matches: 5. This chain's CDR3 is CASSSGGAGEKLFF. The DNA of the CDR3 is TGCGCCAGCAGCTCAGGGGGCGCGGGTGAAAAACTGTTTTTT.